The entry that follows covers one T cell receptor (beta chain) sequence. What it binds is not known. This sample stems from a study of cytomegalovirus exposure and HLA in healthy donors. PCR employed 60 Vbeta and 13 Jbeta primers. TCRdb's copy holds only in-frame clones and misses some; the assay was immunoSEQ multiplex PCR. The repertoire holds roughly 190,000 clones, with around 86% as singletons. This CDR3 contains 16 residues. From germline, CDR1 is LGHNA and CDR2 YSLEER. J was trimmed by 3 bases and V by 3 bases; bases with no gene match: 11. Broader study findings: It was only CMV serostatus that was available as immune exposure information. Certain sequence variants were highly shared and formed a cluster, and this cluster was likely a sequencing artifact.

Input material: PBMCs. The chain links TRBV4-3 to TRBJ2-7; 7 bases match TRBD2. This sequence was found in a woman younger than 30 in good health and CMV-seronegative. As DNA, the CDR3 is TGCGCCAGCAGCCAGGAAGCGGGGAGGTTGTACTACGAGCAGTACTTC. Translating gives CASSQEAGRLYYEQYF.